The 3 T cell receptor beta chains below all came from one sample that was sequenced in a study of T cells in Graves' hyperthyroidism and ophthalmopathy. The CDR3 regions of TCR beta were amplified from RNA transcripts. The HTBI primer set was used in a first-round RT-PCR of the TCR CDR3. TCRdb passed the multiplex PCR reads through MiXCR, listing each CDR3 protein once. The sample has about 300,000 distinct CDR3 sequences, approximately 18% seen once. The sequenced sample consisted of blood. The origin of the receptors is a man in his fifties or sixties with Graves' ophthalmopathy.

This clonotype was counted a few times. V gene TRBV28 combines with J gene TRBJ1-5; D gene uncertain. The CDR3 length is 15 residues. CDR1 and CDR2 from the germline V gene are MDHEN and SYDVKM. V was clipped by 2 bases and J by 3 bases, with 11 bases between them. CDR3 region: CASSLSSSTNQPQHF. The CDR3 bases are TGTGCCAGCAGTTTAAGTTCATCCACCAATCAGCCCCAGCATTTT.

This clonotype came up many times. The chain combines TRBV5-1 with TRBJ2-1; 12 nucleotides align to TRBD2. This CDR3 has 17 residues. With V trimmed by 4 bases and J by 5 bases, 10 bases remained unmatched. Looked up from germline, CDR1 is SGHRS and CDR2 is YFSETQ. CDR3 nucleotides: TGCGCCAGCAGCCAAACGACTAGCGGGAGTGTCGACAATGAGCAGTTCTTC. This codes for CASSQTTSGSVDNEQFF.

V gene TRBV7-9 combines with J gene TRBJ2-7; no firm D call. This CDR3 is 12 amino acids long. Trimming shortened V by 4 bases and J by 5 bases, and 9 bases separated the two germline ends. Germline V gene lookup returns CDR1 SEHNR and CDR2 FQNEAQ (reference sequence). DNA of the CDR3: TGTGCCAGCAGCTCTACGTCCCACGAGCAGTACTTC. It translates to CASSSTSHEQYF.